The 20 T cell receptor beta chains below all came from one sample that was sequenced in a study of brain T cells in children with intractable seizures. Measured with immunoSEQ multiplex PCR; TCRdb has only the in-frame clones, and not every one. The sample records 78,000 or so clones, approximately 90% being singletons. Sequenced material: peripheral blood, taken at surgery. These receptors came from a girl aged 2 to 10 with Rasmussen encephalitis and intractable seizures.

The chain is built from TRBV25-1 and TRBJ2-2; TRBD1 is a possible D gene (7 bases). V was trimmed by 5 bases and J by 6 bases, leaving 13 bases between them. The CDR3 extends over 14 amino acids. The germline CDR1 and CDR2 sequences are MGHDK and SYGVNS. CDR3 in DNA: TGTGCCAGCAGTAAGGAGGGGGCGGCCGGGGAGCTGTTTTTT. Its translation: CASSKEGAAGELFF.

The chain carries TRBV7-6 and TRBJ1-1; TRBD1 aligns across 8 bases. CDR3 size: 15 residues. The germline CDR1 and CDR2 sequences are SGHVS and FNYEAQ. The V segment lost 5 bases and the J segment 5 bases; nucleotides outside the gene matches: 10. Here the CDR3 DNA reads TGTGCCAGCAGCGGGGGGACAGGAGGAGGAACTGAAGCTTTCTTT. Its protein product is CASSGGTGGGTEAFF. Full variable domain (remainder filled in from reference TRBV7-6 and TRBJ1-1): GAGVSQSPRYKVTKRGQDVALRCDPISGHVSLYWYRQALGQGPEFLTYFNYEAQQDKSGLPNDRFSAERPEGSISTLTIQRTEQRDSAMYRCASSGGTGGGTEAFFGQGTRLTVV.

The rearrangement uses TRBV5-4 and TRBJ2-5; TRBD2 might be the D (5 bases). Germline loops: CDR1 SGHNT, CDR2 YYREEE (reference sequence). The CDR3 sequence is 15 residues long. V was cut by 1 base and J by 2 bases, with 12 bases left in between. CDR3 region: CASSLSPSFQETQYF. CDR3 coding DNA: TGTGCCAGCAGCTTGTCCCCTAGCTTTCAAGAGACCCAGTACTTC.

V gene TRBV4-2 combines with J gene TRBJ2-1; D not certain. The CDR3 loop spans 12 amino acids. Looked up from germline, CDR1 is LGHNA and CDR2 is YNFKEQ. V lost 0 bases to trimming and J lost 8 bases, with 5 bases between them. The CDR3 region has the DNA TGTGCCAGCAGCCAAGACGGAGATGAGCAGTTCTTC. Its translation is CASSQDGDEQFF.

In its sample, this clone was seen once. This rearrangement joins TRBV6-5 to TRBJ2-2; no clear D gene. Germline CDR1 is MNHEY and CDR2 is SVGAGI. This CDR3 has 14 amino acids. The V gene lost 6 bases and the J gene lost 5 bases, with 13 bases spanning the gap. This chain's CDR3 is CASSGERLTGELFF. CDR3 bases: TGTGCCAGCAGCGGAGAGAGGCTTACCGGGGAGCTGTTTTTT.

DNA for the CDR3: TGTGCCAGCTCACCACCTCATGTATGGCAGTTCTTC. Its protein product is CASSPPHVWQFF. V and J are TRBV18 and TRBJ2-1; D remains ambiguous. With 0 bases removed from V and 12 bases from J, the gap between germline ends came to 9 bases. The CDR3 extends over 12 amino acids. Germline CDR1 and CDR2: KGHSH and LQKENI.

The V gene is TRBV6-4, the J gene TRBJ1-1; TRBD1 is a possible D gene (6 bases). CDR1 is MRHNA and CDR2 is SNTAGT in the germline V gene. V was trimmed by 4 bases and J by 6 bases, leaving 21 bases between them. The CDR3 spans 16 residues. CDR3 sequence reads: CASSARGPYRAPEAFF. The CDR3 nucleotides read TGTGCCAGCAGTGCCAGGGGACCTTACAGGGCTCCTGAAGCTTTCTTT.

V gene TRBV5-4 combines with J gene TRBJ2-3, with 7 nucleotides matching TRBD2. Germline V gene sequence: CDR1 SGHNT, CDR2 YYREEE (reference sequence). V lost 3 bases, J lost 0 bases, and 7 bases stayed unmatched. CDR3 length equals 16 residues. In DNA, the CDR3 is TGTGCCAGCAGCTCTGGGCGGACTAGGAGCACAGATACGCAGTATTTT. Protein sequence: CASSSGRTRSTDTQYF.

The genes are TRBV2 and TRBJ2-3; perhaps D is TRBD1 or TRBD2 (6 bases each). The CDR3 is 14 amino acids. Germline CDR1 reads SNHLY; CDR2 reads FYNNEI. The germline V and J ends were trimmed by 8 bases and 0 bases, with 12 bases remaining between them. This CDR3 is CASGGPSSTDTQYF. The CDR3 DNA sequence: TGTGCCAGCGGGGGGCCCTCTAGCACAGATACGCAGTATTTT.

The rearrangement links TRBV24-1 to TRBJ2-1, with a tentative D call TRBD1 (6 bases). V lost 3 bases to trimming and J lost 1 base, with 15 bases between them. The CDR3 loop spans 17 amino acids. From germline, CDR1 is KGHDR and CDR2 SFDVKD. CDR3 sequence reads: CATSDPDRQRSYNEQFF. CDR3 sequence (DNA): TGTGCCACCAGTGATCCAGACAGGCAACGGTCCTACAATGAGCAGTTCTTC.

The CDR3 protein is CASSVKLNTEAFF. CDR3 nucleotide sequence: TGTGCCAGCAGCGTAAAGTTGAACACTGAAGCTTTCTTT. The rearrangement uses TRBV11-3 and TRBJ1-1; D ambiguous. CDR1 and CDR2 (germline): SGHNT, YENEEA. The CDR3 is made up of 13 amino acids. V dropped 5 bases and J dropped 0 bases, with 7 bases sitting between them.

This chain connects TRBV11-2 to TRBJ1-2; D not resolved. The CDR3 sequence is 13 residues long. Per the germline V gene, CDR1 is SGHAT and CDR2 is FQNNGV. V was cut by 0 bases and J by 8 bases, with 10 bases left in between. CDR3 nucleotides: TGTGCCAGCAGCTTAGATAGGAGGCGAGGCTACACCTTC. Residues: CASSLDRRRGYTF.

Points on this clone: One junction end does not reproduce the germline sequence, and a read error may be involved. The gene calls are TRBV16 and TRBJ1-1, with 7 nucleotides matching TRBD1. Germline assignment: CDR1 KGHSY and CDR2 FQNENV. The length of the CDR3 is 17 residues. In DNA, the CDR3 is TGTGCCAGCAGCCCAGCAGAGACAGGGACGGGGAACCCTGAAGCTTTCTTT. This encodes CASSPAETGTGNPEAFF.

The chain links TRBV7-2 to TRBJ1-2; 9 bases map to TRBD1. The trim removed 5 bases at V and 0 bases at J, leaving 7 bases unmatched. The CDR3 is 16 amino acids. Germline-derived CDR1 and CDR2 are SGHTA and FQGNSA. This chain's CDR3 is CASSLETGGANYGYTF. In DNA, the CDR3 is TGTGCCAGCAGCCTAGAAACAGGGGGCGCTAACTATGGCTACACCTTC.

The chain joins TRBV7-9 to TRBJ1-2; TRBD1 matches 8 bases. There are 14 residues in the CDR3. Germline CDR1 reads SEHNR; CDR2 reads FQNEAQ (reference sequence). V gave up 5 bases and J gave up 0 bases; unmatched junction bases: 2. The CDR3: CASSRTGTNYGYTF. As DNA, the CDR3 is TGTGCCAGCAGCAGGACAGGGACTAACTATGGCTACACCTTC.

The chain employs TRBV27 and TRBJ1-1, with no clear D. Germline values: CDR1 MNHEY, CDR2 SMNVEV (reference sequence). With 4 bases removed from V and 1 base from J, the gap between germline ends came to 7 bases. The CDR3 consists of 13 residues. The CDR3 reads CASSWSQNTEAFF. Here the CDR3 DNA reads TGTGCCAGCAGTTGGTCCCAGAACACTGAAGCTTTCTTT.

The rearrangement joins TRBV4-1 to TRBJ2-2; perhaps TRBD1 as D (6 bases). The CDR3 extends over 16 amino acids. Germline-derived CDR1 and CDR2 are MGHRA and YSYEKL. Trimming left V 0 bases short and J 0 bases short, with 8 bases between. The CDR3 DNA follows: TGCGCCAGCAGCCAAGAGGGGACAACGAACACCGGGGAGCTGTTTTTT. Amino acid sequence: CASSQEGTTNTGELFF.

The chain has TRBV7-2 and TRBJ1-2; D remains ambiguous. The CDR3 is made up of 16 amino acids. Trimming pared 0 bases from V and 8 bases from J, leaving 19 bases between. From germline, CDR1 is SGHTA and CDR2 FQGNSA. The CDR3 nucleotides are TGTGCCAGCAGCTTAGCATGGGGAAGTAAGGCTGACGGCTACACCTTC. Translation gives CASSLAWGSKADGYTF. Combining the CDR3 with reference TRBV7-2 and TRBJ1-2 gives the whole variable domain GAGVSQSPSNKVTEKGKDVELRCDPISGHTALYWYRQSLGQGLEFLIYFQGNSAPDKSGLPSDRFSAERTGGSVSTLTIQRTQQEDSAVYLCASSLAWGSKADGYTFGSGTRLTVV.

V is TRBV6-2 or TRBV6-3 and J is TRBJ2-2; D perhaps matches TRBD1 (5 bases). The CDR3 totals 19 residues. CDR1 and CDR2 (germline): MNHEY, SVGEGT. Trimming pared 5 bases from V and 6 bases from J, leaving 28 bases between. The DNA of the CDR3 is TGTGCCAGCAGTAACCACCATACACCTCTCAGGGAAGGATCCGGGGAGCTGTTTTTT. This sequence encodes CASSNHHTPLREGSGELFF.

The chain carries TRBV12-3 or TRBV12-4 and TRBJ2-2; D not certain. The CDR3 sequence is 12 residues long. The V end lost 10 bases, the J end lost 5 bases, and 11 bases lay between the germline ends. Here the CDR3 DNA reads TGTGCCACCGTTAGGGTGACCGGGGAGCTGTTTTTT. Its protein is CATVRVTGELFF.